These 26 T cell receptor beta chains were all obtained from the same sample, sequenced in a study of blood T cell repertoires in COVID-19. Some clones are missing from TCRdb's copy, which holds only in-frame ones; the method was immunoSEQ multiplex PCR. The repertoire holds around 77,000 clones, with approximately 90% as singletons. The sequencing input was peripheral blood. Receptors were obtained from a woman aged 55-69 years with active COVID-19.

The chain joins TRBV19 to TRBJ2-4, with a tentative D call TRBD2 (5 bases). Trimming took off 5 bases at V and 3 bases at J, with 8 bases between the two ends. The CDR3 totals 13 residues. From germline, CDR1 is LNHDA and CDR2 SQIVND (reference sequence). DNA for the CDR3: TGTGCCAGTAGTTTCGGGGTCAAAAACATTCAGTACTTC. It specifies CASSFGVKNIQYF.

This chain joins TRBV7-9 and TRBJ2-7; D not certain. Germline V gives CDR1 SEHNR, CDR2 FQNEAQ (reference sequence). V gave up 5 bases and J gave up 2 bases, with 10 bases separating them. The CDR3 is made up of 13 amino acids. In DNA form, the CDR3 reads TGTGCCAGCAGCACCGTCTCGGCCTACGAGCAGTACTTC. Amino acids: CASSTVSAYEQYF.

This chain connects TRBV5-5 to TRBJ2-1; TRBD2 matches 10 bases. The length of the CDR3 is 13 residues. V shed 6 bases, J shed 7 bases, and the junction held 4 bases outside the gene matches. Germline CDR1 SGHKS, CDR2 YYEKEE (reference sequence). The CDR3 loop is CASILSGRNEQFF. In DNA form, the CDR3 reads TGTGCCAGCATCCTTAGCGGGAGGAATGAGCAGTTCTTC.

Only one count was recorded for this clone. The gene calls are TRBV3-1 (or the pseudogene TRBV3-2) and TRBJ1-3, with D unresolved. The CDR3 spans 13 residues. Germline CDR1 reads LGHDT; CDR2 reads YNNKEL (reference sequence). The V gene lost 1 base and the J gene lost 4 bases, with 5 bases spanning the gap. Here the CDR3 reads CASSQVLGNTIYF. CDR3 DNA sequence: TGTGCCAGCAGCCAAGTCCTGGGAAACACCATATATTTT.

The chain links TRBV5-1 to TRBJ2-5; D may be TRBD2 (6 bases). Trimming removed 2 bases at V and 3 bases at J, with 14 bases between. Germline CDR1 SGHRS, CDR2 YFSETQ. CDR3 length equals 15 residues. CDR3 coding DNA: TGCGCCAGCAGCTTTGGGCCGGGACTCAAAGAGACCCAGTACTTC. This gives the protein CASSFGPGLKETQYF.

V usage is TRBV5-5 and J usage is TRBJ2-7, with 7 bases lining up with TRBD2. The CDR3 runs 15 residues. V was clipped by 5 bases and J by 2 bases; unmatched bases: 10. The germline V gene encodes CDR1 SGHKS and CDR2 YYEKEE (reference sequence). CDR3: CASSVRESGAYEQYF. DNA for the CDR3: TGTGCCAGCAGTGTGCGGGAAAGCGGGGCCTACGAGCAGTACTTC.

CDR3 in amino acids: CASSALVPGQGFRTEAFF. DNA for the CDR3: TGTGCCAGCAGTGCCCTTGTCCCGGGACAGGGTTTCCGAACTGAAGCTTTCTTT. This sequence joins TRBV6-1 and TRBJ1-1, with 9 bases identical to TRBD1. The V segment lost 4 bases and the J segment 5 bases; nucleotides outside the gene matches: 17. Germline V gives CDR1 MNHNS, CDR2 SASEGT. CDR3 length equals 18 residues.

V and J are TRBV2 and TRBJ1-1; 7 nucleotides line up with TRBD1. This CDR3 spans 13 amino acids. Losses at the gene ends were 10 bases for V and 2 bases for J; bases not matched to a gene: 7. Germline CDR1 reads SNHLY; CDR2 reads FYNNEI. CDR3 sequence reads: CATKGQPNTEAFF. In nucleotides, the CDR3 is TGTGCCACAAAGGGACAGCCAAACACTGAAGCTTTCTTT.

This rearrangement joins TRBV19 to TRBJ2-2, with 8 positions matching TRBD2. This CDR3 has 15 residues. Trimming removed 6 bases from V and 4 bases from J; junction bases left unmatched: 7. Germline lookup yields CDR1 LNHDA and CDR2 SQIVND (reference sequence). This CDR3 is CASRTAGAGTGELFF. CDR3 bases: TGTGCCAGTAGGACAGCGGGAGCGGGCACCGGGGAGCTGTTTTTT.

This chain connects TRBV7-2 to TRBJ2-1; 12 bases align to TRBD2. After removal of 2 bases from V and 4 bases from J, the junction contained 6 bases not matched to a gene. This CDR3 region has 17 residues. Germline V CDR1 and CDR2: SGHTA, FQGNSA. In DNA form, the CDR3 reads TGTGCCAGCAGCTTATCTAGCGGGAGGGCCGGGTACAATGAGCAGTTCTTC. Its translation is CASSLSSGRAGYNEQFF.

The V and J genes are TRBV5-1 and TRBJ1-4, with D uncertain. The germline gives CDR1 SGHRS, CDR2 YFSETQ. CDR3 length equals 14 residues. The germline V and J ends were trimmed by 5 bases and 0 bases, with 8 bases remaining between them. This CDR3 reads CASREGATNEKLFF. The DNA for the CDR3 is TGCGCCAGCAGGGAGGGTGCAACTAATGAAAAACTGTTTTTT.

The CDR3 reads CASRNSRGETQYF. CDR3 nucleotides: TGTGCCAGCAGGAACTCTCGGGGGGAGACCCAGTACTTC. V gene TRBV28 combines with J gene TRBJ2-5; D might be TRBD2 (6 bases). This CDR3 is built from 13 residues. V gave up 6 bases and J gave up 5 bases, with 13 bases separating them. Germline V CDR1 and CDR2: MDHEN, SYDVKM.

In DNA, the CDR3 is TGTGCCTGGAATCTAAAGGGGAATTCACCCCTCCACTTT. This gives the protein CAWNLKGNSPLHF. This chain links TRBV30 with TRBJ1-6; a possible D gene is TRBD1 (5 bases). Germline V gives CDR1 GTSNPN, CDR2 SVGIG (reference sequence). The CDR3 spans 13 residues. Trimming cost V 4 bases and J 7 bases, with 11 bases left between them.

With respect to this clone: A junction end diverges from the germline sequence, so it may reflect a read error. This CDR3 reads CSARDRSGQPF. In DNA, the CDR3 is TGCAGTGCTAGAGATCGGTCGGGACAGCCCTTC. V usage is TRBV20-1 and J usage is TRBJ1-2; TRBD1 matches 7 bases. The CDR3 runs to 11 residues. Germline-derived CDR1 and CDR2 are DFQATT and SNEGSKA (reference sequence).

This chain uses TRBV5-4 with TRBJ2-7; 7 bases are a match to TRBD1. This CDR3 has 18 residues. The V segment lost 0 bases and the J segment 0 bases; nucleotides outside the gene matches: 12. Germline-derived CDR1 and CDR2 are SGHNT and YYREEE (reference sequence). The CDR3 is CASSLAWEGQGVSYEQYF. CDR3 nucleotides: TGTGCCAGCAGCTTGGCGTGGGAAGGCCAGGGGGTCTCCTACGAGCAGTACTTC. Drawing the rest from reference TRBV5-4 and TRBJ2-7, the complete variable domain is ETGVTQSPTHLIKTRGQQVTLRCSSQSGHNTVSWYQQALGQGPQFIFQYYREEENGRGNFPPRFSGLQFPNYSSELNVNALELDDSALYLCASSLAWEGQGVSYEQYFGPGTRLTVT.

This chain connects TRBV6-2 or TRBV6-3 to TRBJ2-3; D unresolved. Germline values: CDR1 MNHEY, CDR2 SVGEGT. Trimming removed 0 bases at V and 5 bases at J, with 6 bases between. The CDR3 is 13 amino acids. CDR3: CASSYSNGDTQYF. CDR3 bases: TGTGCCAGCAGTTACTCGAACGGAGATACGCAGTATTTT.

This chain uses TRBV5-1 with TRBJ1-3, with D unclear. Germline V gene sequence: CDR1 SGHRS, CDR2 YFSETQ. V was pared by 5 bases and J by 0 bases, with 12 bases between. CDR3 length: 15 residues. CDR3 in DNA: TGCGCCAGCAGTCTGAGTATGAGCTCTGGAAACACCATATATTTT. Its protein is CASSLSMSSGNTIYF. The whole variable domain, filled in from reference TRBV5-1 and TRBJ1-3, reads KAGVTQTPRYLIKTRGQQVTLSCSPISGHRSVSWYQQTPGQGLQFLFEYFSETQRNKGNFPGRFSGRQFSNSRSEMNVSTLELGDSALYLCASSLSMSSGNTIYFGEGSWLTVV.

CDR3 DNA sequence: TGCAGCGTACGACTAGCGGGGCTCACAGATACGCAGTATTTT. This translates into CSVRLAGLTDTQYF. The V and J genes are TRBV29-1 and TRBJ2-3; 11 positions match TRBD2. Trimming cost V 6 bases and J 2 bases; bases outside gene matches: 4. The CDR3 runs 14 residues. Per germline, CDR1 SQVTM and CDR2 ANQGSEA.

The V call is TRBV5-1, the J call TRBJ2-3; the match to TRBD2 covers 10 bases. This CDR3 contains 15 residues. CDR1 SGHRS and CDR2 YFSETQ come from the germline V gene. After removal of 2 bases from V and 4 bases from J, the junction contained 4 bases not matched to a gene. The CDR3 is CASSFLAGVADTQYF. The CDR3 DNA follows: TGCGCCAGCAGCTTTCTAGCGGGAGTAGCAGATACGCAGTATTTT.

V and J are TRBV5-1 and TRBJ2-7, with 13 bases fitting TRBD2. The CDR3 has 18 amino acids. With 4 bases clipped from V and 7 bases from J, the junction kept 17 bases outside the gene matches. The germline gives CDR1 SGHRS, CDR2 YFSETQ. In nucleotides, the CDR3 is TGCGCCAGCAGCCCAATAGGACTAGCGGGAGCGGGGTCGAGAGAGCAGTACTTC. Residues: CASSPIGLAGAGSREQYF. The full variable domain, its missing parts supplied by reference TRBV5-1 and TRBJ2-7, is KAGVTQTPRYLIKTRGQQVTLSCSPISGHRSVSWYQQTPGQGLQFLFEYFSETQRNKGNFPGRFSGRQFSNSRSEMNVSTLELGDSALYLCASSPIGLAGAGSREQYFGPGTRLTVT.

The chain combines TRBV7-9 with TRBJ2-5; D is perhaps TRBD2 (7 bases). The CDR3 covers 16 residues. The V gene lost 5 bases and the J gene lost 4 bases, with 20 bases spanning the gap. Germline CDR1 and CDR2: SEHNR and FQNEAQ (reference sequence). The CDR3 nucleotides are TGTGCCAGCAGCCAAGGGGGGAGCGGGAAGTCAGAGACCCAGTACTTC. The encoded protein is CASSQGGSGKSETQYF.

This chain uses TRBV7-2 with TRBJ2-3; TRBD1 is a possible D gene (6 bases). Germline loops: CDR1 SGHTA, CDR2 FQGNSA. Trimming pared 6 bases from V and 4 bases from J, leaving 17 bases between. This CDR3 is built from 15 residues. The CDR3 loop reads CASRPNRVASDTQYF. The CDR3 nucleotides are TGTGCCAGCAGACCGAACAGGGTCGCGTCAGATACGCAGTATTTT.

This clone has only one observation. The chain uses TRBV11-2 and TRBJ2-7, with TRBD2 matching over 9 bases. CDR1 and CDR2 from the germline V gene are SGHAT and FQNNGV. The V segment lost 8 bases and the J segment 9 bases; nucleotides outside the gene matches: 11. The CDR3 is made up of 13 amino acids. The DNA of the CDR3 is TGTGCCAGCCTTGCCCTGCGGGAGGGCCCGCAGTACTTC. Amino acid sequence: CASLALREGPQYF.

V usage is TRBV6-4 and J usage is TRBJ2-5; D is undetermined. Trimming took 3 bases from V and 1 from J, leaving 21 bases between them. This CDR3 has 18 residues. Germline lookup yields CDR1 MRHNA and CDR2 SNTAGT. The CDR3 DNA follows: TGTGCCAGCAGTGAGTATCGCCCTCTTACTACCATCCAAGAGACCCAGTACTTC. This sequence encodes CASSEYRPLTTIQETQYF.

The gene calls are TRBV6-5 and TRBJ2-2; the match to TRBD1 covers 7 bases. Per the germline V gene, CDR1 is MNHEY and CDR2 is SVGAGI. This CDR3 region has 15 residues. The ends lost 6 bases at V and 0 bases at J; junction bases unmatched: 4. The CDR3 DNA follows: TGTGCCAGCAGCCCGGGACAGCCGAACACCGGGGAGCTGTTTTTT. It translates to CASSPGQPNTGELFF.

This clone showed up many times. The chain employs TRBV13 and TRBJ2-5, with TRBD1 matching over 7 bases. Germline V gene data show CDR1 as PRHDT and CDR2 as FYEKMQ (reference sequence). The CDR3 loop spans 14 amino acids. Germline trimming cut 3 bases from V and 2 bases from J; bases unmatched to any gene: 3. CDR3 sequence: CASSFRTGQETQYF. The CDR3 DNA reads as TGTGCCAGCAGCTTCCGGACAGGTCAAGAGACCCAGTACTTC.